This T cell receptor beta chain was sequenced for a study of T cell responses to AZD1222 COVID-19 vaccine (dated by TCRdb to the early 2020s). About the study as a whole: TCR sequencing covered more than 230 trial participants: 200 to 220 given two doses of AZD1222 and about 26 given two doses of MenACWY control vaccine. Trial participants were enrolled into age subgroups of 18-55, 56-69 and 70-plus years, which contained about 150, 27 and 61 TCR-sequenced participants, respectively.

A remark on this clone: What this receptor recognizes is not known. No much larger clonotype is one base removed from it; base qualities were not supplied.

The CDR3 regions of human TCRbeta chains were analyzed by immunosequencing. The study's own analysis went as follows. Repertoire TCRs were matched against a reference library of SARS-CoV-2-specific TCRs generated with the MIRA antigen-specificity platform. Breadth meant the fraction of unique TCRs that were SARS-CoV-2-associated, whereas depth meant the fraction of total T cells that were SARS-CoV-2-associated. Using the MIRA data, every spike-specific TCR was mapped to the spike region that the TCR reacted to and assigned to either a CD4 or a CD8 class. Log10-transformed breadth and depth values were compared by one-way ANOVA with Sidak's multiple comparisons tests. What TCRdb holds here is the immuneACCESS table cut down to in-frame rearrangements. Part of the clones is not present; checked against another copy, under half of the missing clones reflect an unresolved V gene, and the others are unexplained. The V and J calls and the clone size are those of that table, but D and trimming were determined from the DNA. A total of some 170,000 clones appear in this sample, roughly nine tenths of them only once. The ten largest make up 1.5% to 2% of the sample.

Summary of the overall study and its limitations: Epitopes outside the regions mutated in the B.1.351 and B.1.1.7 variants were reportedly recognized by nearly half of the unique spike-specific TCRs. The whole spike protein was spanned by vaccine-associated CD4 TCRs, and dominant responses were seen in regions 160-218 and 743-854. Because no day 14 peak-response samples were available, repertoires were characterized only after the peak T cell response. The 56-69-year group was small, and its depth increase did not reach significance, likely because of low power. Most participants were white British and females outnumbered males, and the authors suggested that clonal diversity may have been underestimated. Conclusions about previously exposed vaccinees were limited because only six AZD1222 recipients were SARS-CoV-2 seropositive at baseline. Spike-specific TCR breadth and depth rose significantly after two AZD1222 doses compared with day 0 and with MenACWY recipients.

The time point tag for this specimen amounts to: about 28 days (+/-7) after the second vaccine dose. AZD1222 recipients whose second dose came at about 4 weeks and those whose second dose came at about 12 weeks were combined into one group, since spike-specific TCR depth and breadth did not differ between the two schedules. Vaccinee samples were obtained from the UK trials COV001 and COV002, which included a single-blind randomized controlled phase 2/3 trial of AZD1222 (ChAdOx1 nCoV-19) in healthy adults. For TCRbeta chain sequencing, PBMC samples from trial participants were taken at day 0 and at day 28 after the second dose. This clonotype was obtained from an adult who received the AZD1222 COVID-19 vaccine. The source was peripheral blood, collected 28 days after the second AZD1222 dose.

The DNA sequence is as follows: TGTGCCAGCAGCCCGAGACCCGGGGAGGGTAATGGCTACACCTTC. Translated, this gives CASSPRPGEGNGYTF. The chain employs TRBV7-9 and TRBJ1-2, with the D gene not clear enough to name. As encoded in the germline V gene (reference sequence), CDR1 is SEHNR while CDR2 is FQNEAQ. V sheds 5 bases and J sheds 6 bases, leaving 19 bases between their ends. The CDR3 holds 15 amino acids from the cysteine to the phenylalanine. Only the CDR3 DNA is retained, 45 bases long and in frame from the first base.